A single sample gave rise to the 32 T cell receptor beta chains below, sequenced in a study of cytomegalovirus exposure and HLA in healthy donors. Primers included in the PCR were 60 Vbeta and 13 Jbeta primers. Generated by immunoSEQ multiplex PCR, the TCRdb table keeps only in-frame clones and is missing some. Of more than 120,000 clones in the sample, around 80% were seen once. Sequencing was performed on PBMCs. The source is a young woman in good health and CMV-seronegative.

The V and J genes are TRBV9 and TRBJ1-1; unclear D gene. The CDR3 runs to 14 residues. CDR1 SGDLS and CDR2 YYNGEE come from the germline V gene. The V end was cut by 3 bases, the J end by 0 bases, with 9 bases between. CDR3 region: CASSAGVMNTEAFF. DNA of the CDR3: TGTGCCAGCAGCGCGGGAGTTATGAACACTGAAGCTTTCTTT. Full variable domain (missing parts from reference TRBV9 and TRBJ1-1): DSGVTQTPKHLITATGQRVTLRCSPRSGDLSVYWYQQSLDQGLQFLIQYYNGEERAKGNILERFSAQQFPDLHSELNLSSLELGDSALYFCASSAGVMNTEAFFGQGTRLTVV.

The J gene is TRBJ2-1, the V gene TRBV4-1, with D unresolved. Trimming pared 1 base from V and 7 bases from J, leaving 11 bases between. The CDR3 consists of 14 residues. Germline assignment: CDR1 MGHRA and CDR2 YSYEKL. In DNA, the CDR3 is TGCGCCAGCAGCCAAGTCGGTTTGGAGAATGAGCAGTTCTTC. Protein: CASSQVGLENEQFF.

CDR3 sequence reads: CASSRFGVSYNEQFF. The CDR3 DNA follows: TGTGCCAGCAGTCGGTTCGGGGTATCCTACAATGAGCAGTTCTTC. The rearrangement joins TRBV27 to TRBJ2-1; D is perhaps TRBD2 (5 bases). The CDR3 runs 15 residues. CDR1 is MNHEY, CDR2 SMNVEV, per germline (reference sequence). V was pared by 5 bases and J by 1 base, with 12 bases between.

The chain's CDR3 is CATRTSGPTDTQYF. Written as DNA, the CDR3 is TGTGCCACCAGGACTAGCGGACCCACAGATACGCAGTATTTT. V and J are TRBV19 and TRBJ2-3; 10 bases map to TRBD2. In germline, CDR1 is LNHDA, CDR2 SQIVND (reference sequence). After removal of 10 bases from V and 2 bases from J, the junction contained 6 bases not matched to a gene. This CDR3 spans 14 amino acids.

J is TRBJ2-2 and V is TRBV10-3; D remains ambiguous. Looked up from germline, CDR1 is ENHRY and CDR2 is SYGVKD. Trimming removed 0 bases from V and 0 bases from J, with 5 bases in between. CDR3 length: 15 amino acids. CDR3 sequence: CAISESLANTGELFF. The DNA of the CDR3 is TGTGCCATCAGTGAGTCGCTAGCGAACACCGGGGAGCTGTTTTTT.

This clone has just one count. J is TRBJ1-6 and V is TRBV4-3; 9 bases align to TRBD1. Losses at the gene ends were 5 bases for V and 0 bases for J; bases not matched to a gene: 17. CDR3 length: 21 amino acids. CDR1 is LGHNA, CDR2 YSLEER, per germline. The CDR3 spells CASSSNPRSGTGSSYNSPLHF. The CDR3 DNA reads as TGCGCCAGCAGCTCTAACCCCAGATCCGGGACAGGGAGCTCCTATAATTCACCCCTCCACTTT.

The chain has TRBV30 and TRBJ2-7; a possible D gene is TRBD1 (6 bases). From germline, CDR1 is GTSNPN and CDR2 SVGIG (reference sequence). V lost 4 bases and J lost 1, with 8 bases in between. CDR3 length: 12 residues. CDR3 DNA sequence: TGTGCCTGGACAGGGGCTTCCTACGAGCAGTACTTC. Its protein is CAWTGASYEQYF.

The chain employs TRBV7-2 and TRBJ2-7; 7 nucleotides match TRBD1. This CDR3 comprises 14 residues. Germline V gives CDR1 SGHTA, CDR2 FQGNSA. V was clipped by 5 bases and J by 1 base; unmatched bases: 5. CDR3 protein: CASSAQQGSYEQYF. The DNA of the CDR3 is TGTGCCAGCAGCGCGCAACAGGGGTCCTACGAGCAGTACTTC.

In nucleotides, the CDR3 is TGTGCCAGCAGCTCCGGGATTTACGAGCAGTACTTC. It codes for CASSSGIYEQYF. The chain couples TRBV11-2 to TRBJ2-7, with D maybe TRBD2 (5 bases). CDR1 SGHAT and CDR2 FQNNGV come from the germline V gene. V lost 4 bases and J 4 bases, leaving 8 bases between the germline ends. There are 12 residues in the CDR3.

This chain joins TRBV28 and TRBJ2-7, with D possibly being TRBD1 (7 bases). The CDR3 is 17 residues long. The ends were cut back, 5 bases at V and 4 bases at J, with 24 bases in the middle. CDR1 and CDR2 from the germline V gene are MDHEN and SYDVKM. The DNA for the CDR3 is TGTGCCAGCAGTCCCCCGCGGGACAGCACGGAGTATTACGAGCAGTACTTC. This translates into CASSPPRDSTEYYEQYF.

The rearrangement uses TRBV29-1 and TRBJ2-2, with 8 positions matching TRBD1. V dropped 8 bases and J dropped 1; count of bases not matched to a gene: 6. Germline CDR1 is SQVTM and CDR2 is ANQGSEA. CDR3 length equals 14 residues. The CDR3 nucleotides are TGCAGCATTAACAGGGGGTTGAACACCGGGGAGCTGTTTTTT. This encodes CSINRGLNTGELFF.

V usage is TRBV6-1 and J usage is TRBJ2-2; 10 nucleotides match TRBD1. V dropped 7 bases and J dropped 6; count of bases not matched to a gene: 8. This CDR3 spans 15 amino acids. Germline CDR1 and CDR2: MNHNS and SASEGT. CDR3 nucleotides: TGTGCCAGCAAGAAGGGACAGGGGTTATCCGGGGAGCTGTTTTTT. Translating gives CASKKGQGLSGELFF.

The rearrangement links TRBV11-2 to TRBJ2-1, with 8 bases lining up with TRBD2. The CDR3 is made up of 16 amino acids. V lost 4 bases, J lost 4 bases, and 9 bases stayed unmatched. Germline V gene lookup returns CDR1 SGHAT and CDR2 FQNNGV. The CDR3 here is CASSYGGGFLYNEQFF. The CDR3 nucleotides are TGTGCCAGCAGCTACGGGGGGGGCTTTCTATACAATGAGCAGTTCTTC. The complete variable domain, with remaining parts taken from reference TRBV11-2 and TRBJ2-1, reads EAGVAQSPRYKIIEKRQSVAFWCNPISGHATLYWYQQILGQGPKLLIQFQNNGVVDDSQLPKDRFSAERLKGVDSTLKIQPAKLEDSAVYLCASSYGGGFLYNEQFFGPGTRLTVL.

V is TRBV11-2 and J is TRBJ2-7; TRBD2 matches at 11 bases. V dropped 3 bases and J dropped 0; count of bases not matched to a gene: 7. Germline V gives CDR1 SGHAT, CDR2 FQNNGV. This CDR3 is 17 amino acids long. The CDR3 DNA sequence: TGTGCCAGCAGCTTCACGACTAGCGGGGTTAGCTCCTACGAGCAGTACTTC. It encodes CASSFTTSGVSSYEQYF.

In this sample, this clone turned up once. V gene TRBV18 combines with J gene TRBJ1-2, with 7 bases that match TRBD1. V dropped 3 bases and J dropped 0; count of bases not matched to a gene: 13. The length of the CDR3 is 18 residues. Germline assignment: CDR1 KGHSH and CDR2 LQKENI. Here the CDR3 reads CASSPTRQGAVTNYGYTF. DNA for the CDR3: TGTGCCAGCTCACCTACCCGACAGGGCGCTGTGACTAACTATGGCTACACCTTC.

This clone was observed a single time. The J gene is TRBJ2-1, the V gene TRBV9, with unresolved D. V lost 3 bases to trimming and J lost 0 bases, with 10 bases between them. CDR1 is SGDLS and CDR2 is YYNGEE in the germline V gene. This CDR3 has 15 residues. The CDR3 region is CASSARRSSYNEQFF. In DNA, the CDR3 is TGTGCCAGCAGCGCCCGTCGGAGCTCCTACAATGAGCAGTTCTTC. Filled out from reference TRBV9 and TRBJ2-1, the complete variable domain reads DSGVTQTPKHLITATGQRVTLRCSPRSGDLSVYWYQQSLDQGLQFLIQYYNGEERAKGNILERFSAQQFPDLHSELNLSSLELGDSALYFCASSARRSSYNEQFFGPGTRLTVL.

This chain joins TRBV27 and TRBJ2-7; maybe TRBD1 (6 bases). There are 15 residues in the CDR3. The V end was cut by 3 bases, the J end by 4 bases, with 16 bases between. Germline lookup yields CDR1 MNHEY and CDR2 SMNVEV (reference sequence). The CDR3 sequence: CASSFRVDRHYEQYF. The CDR3 DNA follows: TGTGCCAGCAGTTTTCGGGTCGACAGGCATTACGAGCAGTACTTC.

There are a few counts of this clone. The CDR3 sequence: CASSDRGTGELFF. CDR3 in DNA: TGTGCCAGCAGTGACAGGGGCACCGGGGAGCTGTTTTTT. V is TRBV6-4 and J is TRBJ2-2; D possibly corresponds to TRBD1 (5 bases). From germline, CDR1 is MRHNA and CDR2 SNTAGT. Trimming removed 2 bases at V and 4 bases at J, with 5 bases between. The CDR3 has 13 residues.

The V call is TRBV28, the J call TRBJ2-7; 9 bases agree with TRBD1. The CDR3 spans 15 residues. V trimming: 5 bases; J trimming: 5 bases; junction bases outside the gene matches: 10. Germline CDR1 and CDR2: MDHEN and SYDVKM. CDR3 in DNA: TGTGCCAGCAGTCAGATCCGGGACAGGGTCCACGAGCAGTACTTC. Protein product: CASSQIRDRVHEQYF.

The chain carries TRBV7-9 and TRBJ2-7; 8 bases align to TRBD2. The V gene's germline CDR1 is SEHNR and CDR2 FQNEAQ (reference sequence). This CDR3 is 15 amino acids long. Trimming at V came to 4 bases and at J to 5 bases, leaving 10 bases not matched to a gene. CDR3 amino acids: CASSSRRAGVNEQYF. CDR3 DNA sequence: TGTGCCAGCAGCTCTAGGCGAGCGGGGGTAAACGAGCAGTACTTC.

The chain joins TRBV19 to TRBJ1-1, with D unclear. Germline V lookup: CDR1 LNHDA, CDR2 SQIVND (reference sequence). V dropped 3 bases and J dropped 5 bases, with 16 bases sitting between them. The CDR3 extends over 15 amino acids. The CDR3 region has the DNA TGTGCCAGTAGTATCCCCCCTCCCGCTCAGACTGAAGCTTTCTTT. Translation gives CASSIPPPAQTEAFF.

The V call is TRBV18, the J call TRBJ2-6, with D possibly being TRBD1 (5 bases). Germline-derived CDR1 and CDR2 are KGHSH and LQKENI. The length of the CDR3 is 16 residues. Trimming left V 6 bases short and J 0 bases short, with 12 bases between. DNA for the CDR3: TGTGCCAGCTCGAGCAGGGCCAGCTCTGGGGCCAACGTCCTGACTTTC. Translating gives CASSSRASSGANVLTF.

V is TRBV10-3 and J is TRBJ1-2; no clear D. Trimming removed 10 bases from V and 6 bases from J, with 18 bases in between. CDR1 is ENHRY, CDR2 SYGVKD, per germline. This CDR3 has 13 residues. Here the CDR3 DNA reads TGTGCCACCCACCAAGGGAGTTTCGATGGCTACACCTTC. Its translation is CATHQGSFDGYTF.

The V call is TRBV7-6, the J call TRBJ2-7; 8 positions agree with TRBD1. The V gene end was trimmed by 6 bases and the J gene end by 5 bases; junction bases not matched to a gene: 9. Germline values: CDR1 SGHVS, CDR2 FNYEAQ. The CDR3 runs 14 residues. The CDR3 DNA follows: TGTGCCAGCAGTGAGGGACAGGAGTATCACGAGCAGTACTTC. Translating gives CASSEGQEYHEQYF.

This chain uses TRBV6-1 with TRBJ1-2; D ambiguous. The CDR3 length is 14 residues. From germline, CDR1 is MNHNS and CDR2 SASEGT. The V end lost 3 bases, the J end lost 0 bases, and 8 bases lay between the germline ends. The CDR3 sequence: CASSDLESNYGYTF. The CDR3 nucleotides are TGTGCCAGCAGTGACCTGGAGTCTAACTATGGCTACACCTTC.

The chain has TRBV2 and TRBJ2-5, with D possibly being TRBD2 (6 bases). Germline CDR1 SNHLY, CDR2 FYNNEI. There are 13 residues in the CDR3. V was cut by 6 bases and J by 10 bases, with 18 bases left in between. CDR3 sequence: CASRGHDFGGQYF. Here the CDR3 DNA reads TGTGCCAGCAGGGGGCATGACTTCGGGGGCCAGTACTTC.

The chain couples TRBV5-1 to TRBJ2-1; a possible D gene is TRBD2 (6 bases). Germline values: CDR1 SGHRS, CDR2 YFSETQ. V gave up 0 bases and J gave up 3 bases, with 10 bases separating them. The CDR3 is 15 amino acids. The CDR3 loop is CASSLGLGLYNEQFF. CDR3 DNA: TGCGCCAGCAGCTTGGGACTAGGACTCTACAATGAGCAGTTCTTC.

This clone was picked up a small number of times. The genes are TRBV10-3 and TRBJ1-1, with TRBD1 matching over 12 bases. In germline, CDR1 is ENHRY, CDR2 SYGVKD. The CDR3 consists of 14 residues. V shed 8 bases, J shed 5 bases, and the junction held 6 bases outside the gene matches. The CDR3 DNA reads TGTGCCATCTCGGGACAGGGGGCGCGGACTGAAGCTTTCTTT. Its translation: CAISGQGARTEAFF.

V usage is TRBV5-1 and J usage is TRBJ2-7; 8 bases are a match to TRBD1. The CDR3 covers 14 residues. CDR1 SGHRS and CDR2 YFSETQ come from the germline V gene. Trimming at V came to 4 bases and at J to 5 bases, leaving 8 bases not matched to a gene. The CDR3 loop reads CASSQGAGIDEQYF. The DNA of the CDR3 is TGCGCCAGCAGCCAGGGGGCAGGGATCGACGAGCAGTACTTC.

This chain links TRBV7-8 with TRBJ2-3; weak D call: TRBD2 (6 bases). This CDR3 has 15 amino acids. The germline V gene encodes CDR1 SGHVS and CDR2 FQNEAQ. The V and J ends lost 3 bases and 2 bases respectively, with 12 bases between them. CDR3 protein: CASSFFRTNTDTQYF. In DNA form, the CDR3 reads TGTGCCAGCAGCTTTTTCCGGACTAACACAGATACGCAGTATTTT.

This chain links TRBV18 with TRBJ2-7; D might be TRBD2 (5 bases). The CDR3 extends over 13 amino acids. Trimming cost V 3 bases and J 4 bases, with 10 bases left between them. Germline assignment: CDR1 KGHSH and CDR2 LQKENI. The CDR3 region has the DNA TGTGCCAGCTCACCTCAGGAGGTTTACGAGCAGTACTTC. Amino acids: CASSPQEVYEQYF.

The V gene is TRBV9, the J gene TRBJ2-3, with TRBD2 as a possible D gene (6 bases). This CDR3 comprises 15 residues. The V end was cut by 0 bases, the J end by 6 bases, with 14 bases between. Germline V gene data show CDR1 as SGDLS and CDR2 as YYNGEE. The CDR3 bases are TGTGCCAGCAGCGTAGGGGAGGCAAAGAGGGATACGCAGTATTTT. Its translation: CASSVGEAKRDTQYF.